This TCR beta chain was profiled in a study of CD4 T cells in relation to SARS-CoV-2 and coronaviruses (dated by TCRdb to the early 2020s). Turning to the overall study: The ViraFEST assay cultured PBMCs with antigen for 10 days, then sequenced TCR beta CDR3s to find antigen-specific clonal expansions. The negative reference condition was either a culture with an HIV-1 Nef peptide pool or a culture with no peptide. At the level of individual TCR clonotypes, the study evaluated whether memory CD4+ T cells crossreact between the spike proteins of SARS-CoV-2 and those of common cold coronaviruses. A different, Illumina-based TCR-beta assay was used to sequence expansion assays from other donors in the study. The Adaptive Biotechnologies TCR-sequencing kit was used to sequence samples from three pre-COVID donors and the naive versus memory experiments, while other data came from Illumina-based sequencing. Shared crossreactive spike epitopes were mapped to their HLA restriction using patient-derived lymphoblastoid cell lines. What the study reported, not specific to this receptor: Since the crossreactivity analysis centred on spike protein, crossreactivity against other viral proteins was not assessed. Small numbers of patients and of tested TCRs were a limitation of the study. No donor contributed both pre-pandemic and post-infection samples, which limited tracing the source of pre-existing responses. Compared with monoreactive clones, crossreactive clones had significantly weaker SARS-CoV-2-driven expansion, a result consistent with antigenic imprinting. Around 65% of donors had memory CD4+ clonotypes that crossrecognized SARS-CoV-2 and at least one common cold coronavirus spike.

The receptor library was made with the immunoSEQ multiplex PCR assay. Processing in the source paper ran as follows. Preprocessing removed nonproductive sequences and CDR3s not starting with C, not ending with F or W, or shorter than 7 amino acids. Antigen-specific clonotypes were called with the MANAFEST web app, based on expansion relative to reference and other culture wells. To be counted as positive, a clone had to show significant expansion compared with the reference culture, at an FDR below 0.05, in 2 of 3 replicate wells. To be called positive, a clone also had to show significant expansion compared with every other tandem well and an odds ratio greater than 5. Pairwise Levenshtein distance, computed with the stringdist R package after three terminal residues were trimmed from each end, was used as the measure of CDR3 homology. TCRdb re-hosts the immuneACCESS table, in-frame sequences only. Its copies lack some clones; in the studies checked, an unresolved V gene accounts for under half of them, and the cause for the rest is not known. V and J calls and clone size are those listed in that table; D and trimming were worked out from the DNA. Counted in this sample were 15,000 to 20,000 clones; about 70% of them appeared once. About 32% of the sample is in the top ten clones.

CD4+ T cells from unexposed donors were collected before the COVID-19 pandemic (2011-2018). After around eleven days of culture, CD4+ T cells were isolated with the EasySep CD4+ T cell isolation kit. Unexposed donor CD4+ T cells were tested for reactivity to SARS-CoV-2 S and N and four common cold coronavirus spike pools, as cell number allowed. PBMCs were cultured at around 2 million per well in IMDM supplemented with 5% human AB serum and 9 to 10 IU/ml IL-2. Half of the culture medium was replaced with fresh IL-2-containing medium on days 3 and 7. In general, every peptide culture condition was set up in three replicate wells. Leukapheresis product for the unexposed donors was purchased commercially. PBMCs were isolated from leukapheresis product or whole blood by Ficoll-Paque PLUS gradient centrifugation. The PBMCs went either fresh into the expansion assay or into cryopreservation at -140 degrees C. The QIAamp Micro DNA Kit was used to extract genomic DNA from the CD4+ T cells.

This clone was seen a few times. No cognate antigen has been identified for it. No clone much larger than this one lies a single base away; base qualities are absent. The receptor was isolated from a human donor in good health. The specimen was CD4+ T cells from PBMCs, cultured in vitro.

At the DNA level, the sequence is TGTGCCAGCAGGCTTTTCGTCGGGAGTGGCGACGAGCAGTACTTC. This translates into CASRLFVGSGDEQYF. The V and J segments used are TRBV6-4 and TRBJ2-7; TRBD2 is possibly the D segment (6 matching bases). Taken from cysteine to phenylalanine, the CDR3 has 15 residues. The kept DNA is CDR3 alone, 45 bases in frame from the first base. V was cut back by 6 bases and J by 5 bases, leaving a gap of 20 bases between them. The germline V gene sets CDR1 to MRHNA and CDR2 to SNTAGT.